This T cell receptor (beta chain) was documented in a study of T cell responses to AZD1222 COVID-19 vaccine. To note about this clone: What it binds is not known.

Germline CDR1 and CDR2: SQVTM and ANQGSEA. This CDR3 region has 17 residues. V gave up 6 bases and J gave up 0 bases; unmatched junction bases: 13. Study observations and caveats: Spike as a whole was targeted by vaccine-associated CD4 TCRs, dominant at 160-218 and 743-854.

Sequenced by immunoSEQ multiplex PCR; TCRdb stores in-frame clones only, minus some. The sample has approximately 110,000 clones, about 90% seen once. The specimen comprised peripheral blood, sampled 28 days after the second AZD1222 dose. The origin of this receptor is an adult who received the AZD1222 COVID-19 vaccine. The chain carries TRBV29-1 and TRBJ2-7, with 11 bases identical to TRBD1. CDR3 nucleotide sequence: TGCAGCGTAGCCGGGACAGGGGGGACCGACTTCTCCTACGAGCAGTACTTC. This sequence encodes CSVAGTGGTDFSYEQYF.